This T cell receptor (beta chain) was found in a study of a mutant IDH1 vaccine in newly diagnosed glioma. Whole-study context: The study started vaccination 4-6 weeks after radiotherapy alone, or with temozolomide cycles. Earlier treatment was radiotherapy, temozolomide, or both, with most getting both.

Notes on this clone: Its antigen is unidentified.

The CDR3 is 14 residues long. Germline values: CDR1 SQVTM, CDR2 ANQGSEA. Unmatched junction bases numbered 3, after V lost 3 bases and J lost 2 bases. Overall study findings and caveats: Variations in leading peripheral T cell clonotypes appeared to have no connection with pseudoprogression.

The assay was immunoSEQ multiplex PCR, and TCRdb's table has in-frame clones only and misses some. The repertoire holds tens of thousands of clones, about four fifths seen once, with roughly 4.5% in the top ten. Stated time point: week 47, end of study. Doses consisted of 300 ug of mutant IDH1 20-mer peptide each, paired with topical imiquimod. V usage is TRBV29-1 and J usage is TRBJ2-1, with 8 bases aligning to TRBD2. This sequence originates from a woman aged 25 to 39 with glioma. Some clones in this sample may be carry-over from other donors' samples. The sample in question was PBMCs, obtained from a glioma patient whose treatment included an IDH1 peptide vaccine. The CDR3 region is CSVDRAGAYNEQFF. Here the CDR3 DNA reads TGCAGCGTTGACCGAGCGGGAGCCTACAATGAGCAGTTCTTC.